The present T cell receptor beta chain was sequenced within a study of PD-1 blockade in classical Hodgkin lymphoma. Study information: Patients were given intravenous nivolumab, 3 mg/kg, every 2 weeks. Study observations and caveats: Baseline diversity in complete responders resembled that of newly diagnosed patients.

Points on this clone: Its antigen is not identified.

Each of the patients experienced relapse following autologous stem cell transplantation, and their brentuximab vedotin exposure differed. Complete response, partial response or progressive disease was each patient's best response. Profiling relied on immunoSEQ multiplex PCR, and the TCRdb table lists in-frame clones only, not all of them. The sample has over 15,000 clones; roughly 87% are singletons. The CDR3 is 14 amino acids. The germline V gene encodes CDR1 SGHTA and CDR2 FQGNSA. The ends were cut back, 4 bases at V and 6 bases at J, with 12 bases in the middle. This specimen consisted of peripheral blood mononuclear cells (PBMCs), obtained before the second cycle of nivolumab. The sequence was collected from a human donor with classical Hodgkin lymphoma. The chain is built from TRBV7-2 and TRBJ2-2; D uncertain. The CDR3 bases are TGTGCCAGCAGCTCCCGGGCCGGCTCCGGGGAGCTGTTTTTT. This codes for CASSSRAGSGELFF.